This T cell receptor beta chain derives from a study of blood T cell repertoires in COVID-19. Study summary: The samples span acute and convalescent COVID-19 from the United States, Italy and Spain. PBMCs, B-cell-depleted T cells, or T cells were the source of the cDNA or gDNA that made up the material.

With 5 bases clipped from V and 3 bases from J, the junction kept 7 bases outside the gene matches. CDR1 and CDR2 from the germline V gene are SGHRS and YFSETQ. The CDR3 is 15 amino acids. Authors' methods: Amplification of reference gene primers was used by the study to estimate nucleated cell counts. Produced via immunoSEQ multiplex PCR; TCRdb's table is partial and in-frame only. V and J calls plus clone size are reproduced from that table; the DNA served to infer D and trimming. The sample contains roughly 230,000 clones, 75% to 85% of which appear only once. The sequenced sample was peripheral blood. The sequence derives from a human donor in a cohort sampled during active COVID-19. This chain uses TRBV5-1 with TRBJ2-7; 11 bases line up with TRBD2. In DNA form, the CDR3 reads TGCGCCAGCAGATATTCTAGCGGGAGGAGCTACGAGCAGTACTTC. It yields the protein CASRYSSGRSYEQYF.